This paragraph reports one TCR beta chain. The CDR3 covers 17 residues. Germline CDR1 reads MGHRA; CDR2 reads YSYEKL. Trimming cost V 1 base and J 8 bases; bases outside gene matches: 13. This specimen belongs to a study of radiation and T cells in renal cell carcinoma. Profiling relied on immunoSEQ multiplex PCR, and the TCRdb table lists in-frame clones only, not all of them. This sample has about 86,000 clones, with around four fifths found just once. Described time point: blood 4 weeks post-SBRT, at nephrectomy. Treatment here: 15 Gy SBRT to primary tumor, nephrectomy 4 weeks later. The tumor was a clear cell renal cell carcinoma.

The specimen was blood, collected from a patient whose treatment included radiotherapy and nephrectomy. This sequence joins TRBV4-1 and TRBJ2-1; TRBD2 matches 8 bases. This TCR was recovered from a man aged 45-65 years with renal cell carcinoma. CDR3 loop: CASSQVLGRTSSHEQFF. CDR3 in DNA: TGCGCCAGCAGCCAAGTCCTGGGCAGGACTAGCTCCCATGAGCAGTTCTTC.